This TCR beta chain comes out of a study of post-analysis software for immune sequencing data (dated by TCRdb to the mid-2010s). Background for the entire study: The recorded disease courses included relapsing-remitting, secondary progressive and progressive-relapsing multiple sclerosis, and some patients had no subtype annotation. The multiple sclerosis patient repertoires were compared with more than 9 previously published healthy control repertoires from donors aged 6 to 25 years. A subset of samples was prepared in parallel using single-end sample barcoding, then pooled and co-amplified after Illumina adapter ligation. The study at large found these results: Strong co-clustering of samples prepared in the same batch was shown by direct clustering with F measure, prompting a batch-effect correction. The control group was slightly older than the multiple sclerosis patient group. Four to six TRBV segments, including TRBV5-6, TRBV5-1 and TRBV20-1, were significantly more frequent in patients than controls. Compared with controls, multiple sclerosis patients had significantly lower normalized Chao1 diversity, a finding suggesting substantial peripheral T-cell clonal expansion.

To note about this clonotype: Its antigen remains undetermined. A much larger clone differs by one base, so this may be a read error.

Counted from cysteine to phenylalanine, this CDR3 has 16 amino acids. Only CDR3 DNA is held: 48 bases, read in frame from base 1. From the germline V gene, CDR1 is SGHTA and CDR2 is FQGTGA. The library was made by PCR. TCRdb shows the sequencer as Illumina HiSeq 2500. To reduce PCR and sequencing biases, unique molecular identifiers were incorporated into the TCR beta cDNA libraries. Every 1 to 10 million input T cells yielded about 500,000 cDNA molecules, meaning each molecule approximated one T cell. Patient libraries were prepared and sequenced with the same protocol used for the earlier healthy control dataset. Within a given batch, samples were prepared together, multiplexed and sequenced on the same HiSeq lane. In the source study's methods: MIGEC was used to process the raw barcoded reads, and molecular identifier groups with only a single read were discarded before consensus assembly and CDR3 extraction. VDJtools was used for post-analysis of the clonotype tables, and diversity was normalized by down-sampling every dataset to the size of the smallest sample. Repertoire overlap clustering matched CDR3 amino acid but not nucleotide sequences to correct batch-related cross-sample contamination. Starting from the raw public reads, TCRdb applied fastp trimming at Q25, assembled clones with MiXCR and retained in-frame beta chains. When rows share a CDR3 protein, they turn into one entry using the most common DNA and genes. These V and J calls derive from TCRdb rather than the authors' analysis. This sample has more than 350,000 distinct CDR3 sequences in its table, and 39% of those were observed once. Around 8% of the sample lies in the top ten.

To demonstrate the VDJtools post-analysis software, the study profiled TCR beta repertoires from the peripheral blood of about 13 young patients with multiple sclerosis. Multiple sclerosis patients were children and adolescents aged about 6 to 15 years. The sequence joins TRBV7-3 to TRBJ2-2; the D gene lacks a confident call. The TCR sequence derives from a girl aged 2-9 years with multiple sclerosis. What was sequenced was blood. The DNA reads as follows: TGTGCCGGCAGCTTATTAGCAGGATCGAACACCGGGGAGCTGTTTTTT. Its translation is CAGSLLAGSNTGELFF.